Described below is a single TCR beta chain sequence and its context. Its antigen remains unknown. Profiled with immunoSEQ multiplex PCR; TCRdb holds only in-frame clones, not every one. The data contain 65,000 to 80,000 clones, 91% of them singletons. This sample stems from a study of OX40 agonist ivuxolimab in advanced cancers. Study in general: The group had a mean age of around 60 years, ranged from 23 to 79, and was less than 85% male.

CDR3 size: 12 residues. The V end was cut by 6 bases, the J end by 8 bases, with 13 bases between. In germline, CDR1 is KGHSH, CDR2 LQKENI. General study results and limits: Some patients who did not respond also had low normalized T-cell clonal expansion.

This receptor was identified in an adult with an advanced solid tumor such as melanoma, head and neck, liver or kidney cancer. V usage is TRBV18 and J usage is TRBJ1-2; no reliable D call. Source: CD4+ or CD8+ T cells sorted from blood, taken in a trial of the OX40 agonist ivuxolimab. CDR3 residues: CASSTAAAGYTF. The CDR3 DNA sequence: TGTGCCAGCTCCACAGCGGCGGCGGGCTACACCTTC.